These T cell receptor beta chains were read from a single sample in a study of beta chain features in type 1 diabetes. The assay was immunoSEQ multiplex PCR, and TCRdb's table has in-frame clones only and misses some. This table holds about 620,000 clones, about 14% found once. What was sequenced was naive CD4+ T cells from blood. These receptors all come from a man younger than 30 in good health. Each CDR3 is given with its conserved first and last residue. D genes are given only for firm matches. Size is omitted from some rows. Given values are once, few, many or a class for expanded clones.

- | - | TRBJ1-5 | TRBV27 | CASSWGGNQPQHF | TGTGCCAGCAGTTGGGGGGGCAATCAGCCCCAGCATTTT
- | TRBD1 | TRBJ1-5 | TRBV4-2 | CASSQEGQGRNQPQHF | TGTGCCAGCAGCCAAGAAGGACAGGGAAGGAATCAGCCCCAGCATTTT
few | - | TRBJ2-5 | TRBV6-5 | CASSSRITRLETQYF | TGTGCCAGCAGTTCCCGTATTACCCGTCTAGAGACCCAGTACTTC
few | - | TRBJ1-3 | TRBV25-1 | CASSLLGVSGNTIYF | TGTGCCAGCAGCCTTTTGGGCGTCTCTGGAAACACCATATATTTT
- | - | TRBJ2-7 | TRBV19 | CASSILLPDRGTYEQYF | TGTGCCAGTAGTATTCTTCTGCCGGACAGAGGGACCTACGAGCAGTACTTC
- | - | TRBJ1-1 | TRBV6-1 | CASSESLGRSEAFF | TGTGCCAGCAGTGAATCGTTAGGGAGAAGTGAAGCTTTCTTT
once | - | TRBJ1-4 | TRBV9 | CASSVGPGFGHNEKLFF | TGTGCCAGCAGCGTAGGGCCGGGGTTCGGGCATAATGAAAAACTGTTTTTT
- | TRBD1 | TRBJ1-5 | TRBV28 | CASSLETGGTQPQHF | TGTGCCAGCAGTTTGGAGACAGGGGGAACTCAGCCCCAGCATTTT
few | - | TRBJ2-6 | TRBV29-1 | CSVSSSGANVLTF | TGCAGCGTTTCTAGCTCTGGGGCCAACGTCCTGACTTTC
- | TRBD1 | TRBJ2-7 | TRBV28 | CASRGGQAYEQYF | TGTGCCAGCAGGGGGGGACAGGCATACGAGCAGTACTTC
few | - | TRBJ2-7 | TRBV18 | CASSPVPPEQYF | TGTGCCAGCTCACCGGTTCCCCCCGAGCAGTACTTC
- | TRBD2 | TRBJ2-1 | TRBV6-4 | CASSAQREVGTEQFF | TGTGCCAGCAGTGCCCAACGGGAGGTGGGGACTGAGCAGTTCTTC
- | TRBD1 | TRBJ1-6 | TRBV5-6 | CASSRGTVNSPLHF | TGTGCCAGCAGCAGGGGGACAGTTAATTCACCCCTCCACTTT
- | - | TRBJ1-4 | TRBV4-1 | CASSQAALRGSNEKLFF | TGCGCCAGCAGCCAAGCGGCGTTGAGGGGGTCGAATGAAAAACTGTTTTTT
few | - | TRBJ2-2 | TRBV25-1 | CASSQGRSTGELFF | TGTGCCAGCAGCCAAGGGCGCAGCACCGGGGAGCTGTTTTTT
few | TRBD2 | TRBJ2-1 | TRBV28 | CASTRLAVFSYNEQFF | TGTGCCAGCACCAGACTAGCGGTTTTCTCCTACAATGAGCAGTTCTTC
- | - | TRBJ1-5 | TRBV30 | CAWSVRGLSNQPQHF | TGTGCCTGGAGTGTAAGGGGCCTCTCGAATCAGCCCCAGCATTTT
- | - | TRBJ1-2 | TRBV10-3 | CAITLVANNYGYTF | TGTGCCATCACTCTGGTGGCAAACAACTATGGCTACACCTTC
- | - | TRBJ2-7 | TRBV7-2 | CASSLVRSGPSYEQYF | TGTGCCAGCAGCTTAGTTAGGTCAGGGCCCTCCTACGAGCAGTACTTC
few | TRBD1 | TRBJ2-7 | TRBV28 | CASSLGQWQGAYEQYF | TGTGCCAGCAGTTTGGGTCAATGGCAGGGGGCCTACGAGCAGTACTTC
- | - | TRBJ2-7 | TRBV11-3 | CASSSQSSYEQYF | TGTGCCAGCAGCTCCCAGAGCTCCTACGAGCAGTACTTC
few | TRBD2 | TRBJ2-5 | TRBV6-5 | CASSYSGTSGQETQYF | TGTGCCAGCAGTTACTCGGGGACTAGCGGGCAAGAGACCCAGTACTTC
few | - | TRBJ2-1 | TRBV18 | CASSPNRIGVEQFF | TGTGCCAGCTCACCAAATAGGATCGGGGTTGAGCAGTTCTTC
- | - | TRBJ1-2 | TRBV6-6 | CASGDLSNYGYTF | TGTGCCAGCGGAGATCTCTCTAACTATGGCTACACCTTC
- | TRBD1 | TRBJ2-5 | TRBV2 | CATVRDREETQYF | TGTGCCACCGTCCGGGACAGAGAGGAGACCCAGTACTTC
- | - | TRBJ2-7 | TRBV6-6 | CASSFIGSSYEQYF | TGTGCCAGCAGTTTTATCGGGAGCTCCTACGAGCAGTACTTC
few | - | TRBJ1-5 | TRBV19 | CASRFGGGQPQHF | TGTGCCAGTAGGTTCGGGGGAGGACAGCCCCAGCATTTT
few | - | TRBJ1-3 | TRBV7-2 | CASSLARVLAGNTIYF | TGTGCCAGCAGCTTAGCGAGGGTGTTGGCTGGAAACACCATATATTTT
- | - | TRBJ2-5 | TRBV9 | CASSVAPSQETQYF | TGTGCCAGCAGCGTAGCCCCCAGCCAAGAGACCCAGTACTTC
- | - | TRBJ1-2 | TRBV7-2 | CASSPGRGYGYTF | TGTGCCAGCAGCCCAGGACGGGGCTATGGCTACACCTTC
few | - | TRBJ2-5 | TRBV29-1 | CSVGGRGRETQYF | TGCAGCGTTGGTGGCAGGGGCCGGGAGACCCAGTACTTC
- | - | TRBJ1-5 | TRBV2 | CASSEALQQGYQPQHF | TGTGCCAGCAGTGAAGCGCTTCAACAGGGCTATCAGCCCCAGCATTTT
- | TRBD1 | TRBJ2-7 | TRBV29-1 | CSARPGQGSYEQYF | TGCAGCGCGCGTCCGGGACAGGGCTCCTACGAGCAGTACTTC
few | TRBD2 | TRBJ2-1 | TRBV5-4 | CASSLAGGGHNEQFF | TGTGCCAGCAGCTTGGCCGGGGGGGGCCACAATGAGCAGTTCTTC
- | - | TRBJ1-1 | TRBV29-1 | CSARRGVQGMNTEAFF | TGCAGCGCCCGACGGGGGGTCCAGGGGATGAACACTGAAGCTTTCTTT
- | - | TRBJ1-5 | TRBV30 | CAWDPGRNQPQHF | TGTGCCTGGGATCCAGGAAGGAATCAGCCCCAGCATTTT
- | TRBD1 | TRBJ1-6 | TRBV5-4 | CASRPDRANSPLHF | TGTGCCAGCAGGCCGGACAGGGCTAATTCACCCCTCCACTTT
few | - | TRBJ1-1 | TRBV27 | CASSSSARGYGANTEAFF | TGTGCCAGCAGTTCAAGTGCGCGAGGATATGGGGCTAACACTGAAGCTTTCTTT
few | - | TRBJ2-3 | TRBV7-2 | CASSLLGGSTDTQYF | TGTGCCAGCAGCTTATTAGGGGGAAGCACAGATACGCAGTATTTT
- | TRBD2 | TRBJ2-1 | TRBV7-9 | CASSRGGLAGDLNEQFF | TGTGCCAGCAGCAGGGGGGGACTAGCGGGAGATCTCAATGAGCAGTTCTTC
few | TRBD1 | TRBJ1-1 | TRBV29-1 | CSVAGIPGGSRGTEAFF | TGCAGCGTTGCGGGTATTCCAGGGGGCAGTCGGGGCACTGAAGCTTTCTTT
- | - | TRBJ2-3 | TRBV30 | CAWGWGGDTQYF | TGTGCCTGGGGCTGGGGTGGGGATACGCAGTATTTT
- | TRBD2 | TRBJ2-1 | TRBV9 | CASSPNLAGARYNEQFF | TGTGCCAGCAGCCCTAACTTAGCGGGAGCGCGGTACAATGAGCAGTTCTTC
few | - | TRBJ1-2 | TRBV6-5 | CASSFGQQIVAGYTF | TGTGCCAGCAGTTTTGGACAGCAAATAGTAGCGGGCTACACCTTC
- | TRBD1 | TRBJ2-2 | TRBV18 | CASRASGTGNTGELFF | TGTGCCAGCCGAGCTTCCGGGACAGGGAACACCGGGGAGCTGTTTTTT
- | TRBD1 | TRBJ2-7 | TRBV5-1 | CASREGTGSSYEQYF | TGCGCCAGCAGGGAGGGGACAGGGAGCTCCTACGAGCAGTACTTC
- | - | TRBJ2-7 | TRBV7-2 | CASSLRGSYEQYF | TGTGCCAGCAGCCTAAGGGGTTCCTACGAGCAGTACTTC
few | TRBD1 | TRBJ1-2 | TRBV5-6 | CASRFPGTGTYGYTF | TGTGCCAGCAGATTCCCCGGGACAGGGACCTATGGCTACACCTTC
- | - | TRBJ1-2 | TRBV5-4 | CASSLGQEIYGYTF | TGTGCCAGCAGCTTGGGACAGGAAATTTATGGCTACACCTTC
few | - | TRBJ2-5 | TRBV5-4 | CASSFTGQGETQYF | TGTGCCAGCAGCTTTACCGGGCAGGGGGAGACCCAGTACTTC
few | TRBD2 | TRBJ2-1 | TRBV19 | CASSNVAGAGEQFF | TGTGCCAGTAGTAACGTCGCGGGAGCGGGTGAGCAGTTCTTC
few | TRBD2 | TRBJ2-2 | TRBV5-4 | CASSLMGLFTGELFF | TGTGCCAGCAGCTTGATGGGACTATTCACCGGGGAGCTGTTTTTT
- | TRBD1 | TRBJ1-2 | TRBV9 | CASSPRGVHRGAGYTF | TGTGCCAGCAGCCCTAGGGGGGTCCACAGGGGAGCGGGCTACACCTTC
few | - | TRBJ2-4 | TRBV18 | CASSPGKPLTKNIQYF | TGTGCCAGCTCACCGGGCAAACCGCTGACCAAAAACATTCAGTACTTC
few | TRBD1 | TRBJ2-7 | TRBV5-1 | CASSTEGQGYEQYF | TGCGCCAGCAGCACGGAGGGACAGGGCTACGAGCAGTACTTC
- | - | TRBJ2-6 | TRBV28 | CASSSGAAWGANVLTF | TGTGCCAGCAGTTCAGGGGCGGCCTGGGGGGCCAACGTCCTGACTTTC
few | - | TRBJ1-6 | TRBV5-1 | CASSLIGLSALHF | TGCGCCAGCAGCTTGATCGGTCTCTCCGCCCTCCACTTT
few | - | TRBJ2-3 | TRBV19 | CASSTPFGRGSDTQYF | TGTGCCAGTAGTACCCCTTTCGGCAGGGGATCAGATACGCAGTATTTT
few | - | TRBJ2-1 | TRBV5-1 | CASSLEGRADNEQFF | TGCGCCAGCAGCTTGGAGGGCAGGGCTGACAATGAGCAGTTCTTC
- | TRBD1 | TRBJ2-4 | TRBV2 | CASSGTPRTGRYF | TGTGCCAGCAGTGGAACCCCTCGGACAGGGAGGTACTTC